Shown below are 27 T cell receptor beta chains from a single sample sequenced in a study of shared clonotypes between healthy human individuals. TCRdb's copy holds only in-frame clones and misses some; the assay was immunoSEQ multiplex PCR. The sample has 2 million to 2.5 million clones, around 95% seen once; the top ten hold around 0.13%. Sample: naive CD4+ T cells sorted from blood. Subset reported: CD45RA+ positively selected. The receptors stem from a man younger than 30 in good health.

V gene TRBV5-1 combines with J gene TRBJ2-5, with 9 bases fitting TRBD1. V was clipped by 0 bases and J by 4 bases; unmatched bases: 4. The CDR3 has 15 residues. Looked up from germline, CDR1 is SGHRS and CDR2 is YFSETQ. DNA for the CDR3: TGCGCCAGCAGCTTGGGGTGGACAGGGGTAGAGACCCAGTACTTC. Its translation is CASSLGWTGVETQYF. Based on the CDR3 plus reference TRBV5-1 and TRBJ2-5, the full variable domain is KAGVTQTPRYLIKTRGQQVTLSCSPISGHRSVSWYQQTPGQGLQFLFEYFSETQRNKGNFPGRFSGRQFSNSRSEMNVSTLELGDSALYLCASSLGWTGVETQYFGPGTRLLVL.

The chain is built from TRBV6-5 and TRBJ1-2, with D tentatively TRBD1 (5 bases). Trimming shortened V by 11 bases and J by 8 bases, and 27 bases separated the two germline ends. This CDR3 contains 15 residues. Germline assignment: CDR1 MNHEY and CDR2 SVGAGI. The CDR3 protein is CAPYSEGRGYRGYTF. In DNA, the CDR3 is TGTGCCCCCTACTCCGAGGGGAGGGGATATCGGGGCTACACCTTC.

The chain joins TRBV20-1 to TRBJ2-5, with unresolved D. The CDR3 extends over 11 amino acids. Trimming stripped 5 bases from V and 5 bases from J, with 9 bases between. Per germline, CDR1 DFQATT and CDR2 SNEGSKA (reference sequence). The CDR3: CSAFQVETQYF. CDR3 DNA: TGCAGTGCTTTCCAAGTGGAGACCCAGTACTTC.

The J gene is TRBJ1-2, the V gene TRBV10-3, with D unclear. The CDR3 extends over 13 amino acids. Germline CDR1 ENHRY, CDR2 SYGVKD. Trimming removed 10 bases at V and 4 bases at J, with 16 bases between. The CDR3 bases are TGTGCCACCATGGAAGACACCGCCTATGGCTACACCTTC. It specifies CATMEDTAYGYTF.

V usage is TRBV28 and J usage is TRBJ2-7; maybe TRBD1 (6 bases). The CDR3 covers 14 residues. Trimming shortened V by 7 bases and J by 2 bases, and 15 bases separated the two germline ends. CDR1 is MDHEN and CDR2 is SYDVKM in the germline V gene. DNA for the CDR3: TGTGCCAGCACCCTACTTCAGGGGCCCTACGAGCAGTACTTC. This translates into CASTLLQGPYEQYF.

The rearrangement links TRBV5-6 to TRBJ2-1; weak D call: TRBD2 (6 bases). The CDR3 consists of 14 residues. The V gene lost 6 bases and the J gene lost 8 bases, with 18 bases spanning the gap. Germline CDR1 SGHDT, CDR2 YYEEEE. The CDR3, as DNA: TGTGCCAGCACCCTGAGGGACTCAATTCATGAGCAGTTCTTC. Amino acid sequence: CASTLRDSIHEQFF.

In this sample, this clone turned up once. V usage is TRBV6-5 and J usage is TRBJ2-7, with D possibly TRBD1 on 6 matching bases. The CDR3 spans 13 residues. Germline values: CDR1 MNHEY, CDR2 SVGAGI. The V end lost 4 bases, the J end lost 3 bases, and 10 bases lay between the germline ends. Here the CDR3 DNA reads TGTGCCAGCAGTTTTCAGGGGAACTACGAGCAGTACTTC. Translated, it gives CASSFQGNYEQYF.

The CDR3 loop is CASRRDRGTYNSPLHF. Written as DNA, the CDR3 is TGCGCCAGCAGAAGGGACAGGGGGACCTATAATTCACCCCTCCACTTT. V usage is TRBV5-1 and J usage is TRBJ1-6; TRBD1 agrees at 11 bases. The germline V gene encodes CDR1 SGHRS and CDR2 YFSETQ. This CDR3 region has 16 residues. V lost 5 bases and J lost 2; bases outside the gene matches: 3.

This chain connects TRBV30 to TRBJ2-7; 8 bases align to TRBD1. After removal of 4 bases from V and 2 bases from J, the junction contained 10 bases not matched to a gene. The CDR3 covers 15 residues. The germline gives CDR1 GTSNPN, CDR2 SVGIG (reference sequence). The CDR3 sequence: CAWNDRDRNTYEQYF. The CDR3 bases are TGTGCCTGGAATGACCGGGACAGGAACACCTACGAGCAGTACTTC. Full variable domain (remainder filled in from reference TRBV30 and TRBJ2-7): SQTIHQWPATLVQPVGSPLSLECTVEGTSNPNLYWYRQAAGRGLQLLFYSVGIGQISSEVPQNLSASRPQDRQFILSSKKLLLSDSGFYLCAWNDRDRNTYEQYFGPGTRLTVT.

For this clone: Other nucleotide sequences in the sample specify the same CDR3. The chain is built from TRBV7-2 and TRBJ2-7, with 7 positions matching TRBD2. Losses at the gene ends were 1 base for V and 1 base for J; bases not matched to a gene: 4. The CDR3 runs to 15 residues. Germline V gene lookup returns CDR1 SGHTA and CDR2 FQGNSA. CDR3 residues: CASSLVTGGSYEQYF. The CDR3 bases are TGTGCCAGCAGCTTAGTCACGGGGGGATCCTACGAGCAGTACTTC.

The rearrangement links TRBV5-1 to TRBJ1-3; 11 bases map to TRBD1. The CDR3 totals 15 residues. The V and J ends lost 6 bases and 3 bases, in that order; junction bases with no gene match: 5. The germline CDR1 and CDR2 sequences are SGHRS and YFSETQ. DNA of the CDR3: TGCGCCAGCACCCCCGGGACAGGGGGTGGAAACACCATATATTTT. This codes for CASTPGTGGGNTIYF.

The chain is built from TRBV5-1 and TRBJ2-7; D gene ambiguous. CDR3 size: 16 residues. V gave up 6 bases and J gave up 0 bases, with 19 bases separating them. Germline CDR1 is SGHRS and CDR2 is YFSETQ. The CDR3 protein is CASKPTAQTASYEQYF. Here the CDR3 DNA reads TGCGCCAGCAAACCAACGGCCCAAACGGCCTCCTACGAGCAGTACTTC.

The genes are TRBV23-1 and TRBJ1-6; D not certain. TRBV23-1 is placed among ORFs of uncertain function. This CDR3 has 15 residues. V was shortened by 0 bases and J by 5 bases, with 8 bases between the two germline ends. The chain's CDR3 is CASSQSRVHNSPLHF. CDR3 in DNA: TGCGCCAGCAGTCAATCGCGAGTCCATAATTCACCCCTCCACTTT.

The chain links TRBV6-1 to TRBJ1-1; D is ambiguous. The CDR3 sequence is 15 residues long. V lost 5 bases and J 4 bases, leaving 17 bases between the germline ends. Germline values: CDR1 MNHNS, CDR2 SASEGT. CDR3 amino acids: CASSFGETIGTEAFF. The CDR3 DNA reads TGTGCCAGCAGTTTTGGCGAGACAATAGGCACTGAAGCTTTCTTT.

The chain carries TRBV2 and TRBJ2-5; a weak D match, TRBD1 (5 bases). V was pared by 7 bases and J by 4 bases, with 10 bases between. Germline V gene lookup returns CDR1 SNHLY and CDR2 FYNNEI. This CDR3 region has 12 residues. The CDR3 coding sequence is TGTGCCAGCACGTGGGGCCCAGAGACCCAGTACTTC. This sequence encodes CASTWGPETQYF.

The chain is built from TRBV7-2 and TRBJ2-3; D not certain. There are 13 residues in the CDR3. CDR1 is SGHTA and CDR2 is FQGNSA in the germline V gene. The germline V and J ends were trimmed by 3 bases and 6 bases, with 10 bases remaining between them. The chain's CDR3 is CASSFGPTDTQYF. CDR3 nucleotide sequence: TGTGCCAGCAGCTTTGGGCCGACGGATACGCAGTATTTT.

This chain uses TRBV30 with TRBJ1-1, with TRBD1 matching over 8 bases. The germline CDR1 and CDR2 sequences are GTSNPN and SVGIG (reference sequence). J lost 4 bases, V lost 4 bases, and 2 bases had no gene match. The CDR3 is 12 residues long. The CDR3 DNA reads TGTGCCTGGATGACAGGGGTCACTGAAGCTTTCTTT. Its protein is CAWMTGVTEAFF.

The genes are TRBV7-2 and TRBJ1-1, with D possibly TRBD1 on 5 matching bases. V lost 1 base, J lost 1 base, and 10 bases lay in between. Germline assignment: CDR1 SGHTA and CDR2 FQGNSA. The length of the CDR3 is 15 residues. The CDR3 DNA follows: TGTGCCAGCAGCTTAGGCCTGACAGCGAACACTGAAGCTTTCTTT. Its protein is CASSLGLTANTEAFF.

This chain connects TRBV2 to TRBJ1-4; possibly TRBD1 for D (5 bases). This CDR3 has 13 amino acids. Deletions cut 7 bases from V and 5 bases from J, with 11 bases between. Germline CDR1 reads SNHLY; CDR2 reads FYNNEI. The CDR3 loop reads CASTMSGNEKLFF. The CDR3 DNA reads TGTGCCAGCACGATGTCAGGGAATGAAAAACTGTTTTTT.

This sequence joins TRBV10-1 and TRBJ2-5; no clear D gene. CDR1 is WNHNN and CDR2 is SYGVQD in the germline V gene (reference sequence). The CDR3 extends over 15 amino acids. V lost 4 bases, J lost 2 bases, and 14 bases lay in between. Written as DNA, the CDR3 is TGCGCCAGCAGTGCGACGGCTTACCGACAAGAGACCCAGTACTTC. Translating it yields CASSATAYRQETQYF.

The rearrangement joins TRBV6-1 to TRBJ1-5, with D possibly being TRBD1 (5 bases). Trimming pared 3 bases from V and 6 bases from J, leaving 15 bases between. The CDR3 has 15 amino acids. The germline CDR1 and CDR2 sequences are MNHNS and SASEGT. CDR3: CASSDLGVMGQPQHF. CDR3 coding DNA: TGTGCCAGCAGTGACCTAGGGGTTATGGGTCAGCCCCAGCATTTT.

The V and J genes are TRBV5-1 and TRBJ2-2, with 11 nucleotides matching TRBD2. The V segment lost 1 base and the J segment 7 bases; nucleotides outside the gene matches: 6. Germline V CDR1 and CDR2: SGHRS, YFSETQ. This CDR3 comprises 16 residues. CDR3 DNA sequence: TGCGCCAGCAGCTTGTCACTAGCGGGAGTTATCGGGGAGCTGTTTTTT. As protein: CASSLSLAGVIGELFF.

The rearrangement joins TRBV5-1 to TRBJ2-1; perhaps TRBD2 as D (5 bases). Deletions cut 4 bases from V and 2 bases from J, with 16 bases between. Looked up from germline, CDR1 is SGHRS and CDR2 is YFSETQ. The CDR3 runs to 16 residues. CDR3 region: CASSPIPGETYNEQFF. DNA for the CDR3: TGCGCCAGCAGCCCCATCCCTGGGGAGACCTACAATGAGCAGTTCTTC.

This clone was picked up one time. The V and J genes are TRBV30 and TRBJ2-5, with D unclear. The CDR3 is made up of 12 amino acids. Germline V gene data show CDR1 as GTSNPN and CDR2 as SVGIG (reference sequence). Trimming left V 3 bases short and J 5 bases short, with 10 bases between. The CDR3: CAWSVVSETQYF. The CDR3 bases are TGTGCCTGGAGCGTGGTCAGCGAGACCCAGTACTTC. Using reference TRBV30 and TRBJ2-5 for the parts outside the CDR3, the full variable domain is SQTIHQWPATLVQPVGSPLSLECTVEGTSNPNLYWYRQAAGRGLQLLFYSVGIGQISSEVPQNLSASRPQDRQFILSSKKLLLSDSGFYLCAWSVVSETQYFGPGTRLLVL.

The rearrangement uses TRBV6-1 and TRBJ2-2; TRBD2 is a possible D gene (6 bases). Germline assignment: CDR1 MNHNS and CDR2 SASEGT. CDR3 length: 14 residues. V gave up 7 bases and J gave up 6 bases, with 15 bases separating them. CDR3 coding DNA: TGTGCCAGCACCCATACCGGGGGTTCCGGGGAGCTGTTTTTT. It yields the protein CASTHTGGSGELFF.

This rearrangement joins TRBV30 to TRBJ2-1; 7 bases fit TRBD2. CDR1 GTSNPN and CDR2 SVGIG come from the germline V gene (reference sequence). The ends lost 3 bases at V and 9 bases at J; junction bases unmatched: 14. This CDR3 has 15 residues. The CDR3 protein is CAWRYAGAGSGEQFF. The CDR3 DNA reads as TGTGCCTGGAGGTACGCGGGAGCAGGGTCAGGTGAGCAGTTCTTC.

The chain links TRBV6-1 to TRBJ1-4; D is ambiguous. The CDR3 is 12 residues long. The V and J ends lost 7 bases and 7 bases respectively, with 10 bases between them. Germline V gene sequence: CDR1 MNHNS, CDR2 SASEGT. The chain's CDR3 is CASTQFGEKLFF. CDR3 sequence (DNA): TGTGCCAGCACCCAATTCGGTGAAAAACTGTTTTTT.